Listed here are 23 T cell receptor delta chains from one sample, sequenced in a study of gamma-delta chains in newborns, infants, children. TCRdb repeated clone calling on the reads with CATT. The sample holds about 11,000 delta-chain clones; 8.5% to 9% are singletons and the top ten take roughly 3.8%. Sequencing was done on a sample of blood. Receptor source: a child who was a newborn, infant or young child, either healthy, febrile or measles-vaccinated (not recorded which).

The sample holds a few counts of this clone. J is TRDJ1 and V is TRDV2, with a possible D match to TRDD3 (6 bases). CDR3 length: 15 residues. V was pared by 2 bases and J by 0 bases, with 12 bases between. Germline V CDR1 and CDR2: GEAIGNYY, EKD. The CDR3 DNA reads TGTGCCTGTGACATGCTGGGGCTGTACACCGATAAACTCATCTTT. Translation gives CACDMLGLYTDKLIF.

This clone showed up just a few times. The CDR3 spells CACDTVGDTKDKLIF. CDR3 bases: TGTGCCTGTGACACCGTGGGGGATACAAAGGATAAACTCATCTTT. The V gene is TRDV2, the J gene TRDJ1; 10 nucleotides match TRDD3. V dropped 0 bases and J dropped 5; count of bases not matched to a gene: 5. CDR3 size: 15 residues. Germline CDR1 and CDR2: GEAIGNYY and EKD.

This chain links TRDV2 with TRDJ1, with 8 bases identical to TRDD3. The CDR3 consists of 15 residues. Germline V CDR1 and CDR2: GEAIGNYY, EKD. With V trimmed by 2 bases and J by 1 base, 5 bases remained unmatched. CDR3: CACDRLGDVTDKLIF. The DNA for the CDR3 is TGTGCCTGTGACAGGCTGGGGGACGTCACCGATAAACTCATCTTT.

This clone was seen more than once but under ten times. The J gene is TRDJ1, the V gene TRDV2; 9 nucleotides agree with TRDD3. This CDR3 spans 19 amino acids. The junction had 18 bases not matched to a gene; V was cut back by 3 bases and J by 2 bases. Germline assignment: CDR1 GEAIGNYY and CDR2 EKD. CDR3 coding DNA: TGTGCCTGTGACGCACTTTCCGACCCTGGGGGATCCGGAACCGATAAACTCATCTTT. Residues: CACDALSDPGGSGTDKLIF.

This clone appeared a few times. At one end the junction does not follow the germline gene, possibly because of a read error. At the DNA level, this CDR3 is encoded by other sequences in the same sample as well. V and J are TRDV2 and TRDJ1; TRDD2 or TRDD3 may be the D gene (5 bases each). Germline lookup yields CDR1 GEAIGNYY and CDR2 EKD. The CDR3 consists of 18 residues. CDR3 residues: CACDSLLRRGLNTDKLIF. CDR3 in DNA: TGTGCCTGTGATTCCCTCCTTCGCCGGGGGTTGAACACCGACAAACTCATCTTT.

In DNA, the CDR3 is TGTGCCTGTGACACCGTAAGTGGGGGATACTTTTTGTCCGATAAACTCATCTTT. This gives the protein CACDTVSGGYFLSDKLIF. This chain joins TRDV2 and TRDJ1, with TRDD3 identical over 10 bases. The CDR3 is 18 amino acids. CDR1 and CDR2 (germline): GEAIGNYY, EKD. V was clipped by 0 bases and J by 3 bases; unmatched bases: 12.

Only a few counts were recorded for this clone. The chain employs TRDV2 and TRDJ3, with D maybe TRDD3 (6 bases). The CDR3 covers 18 residues. Trimming pared 3 bases from V and 0 bases from J, leaving 14 bases between. Germline V gives CDR1 GEAIGNYY, CDR2 EKD. For the CDR3, the DNA is TGTGCCTGTGACCCCTGGGGACCAAGCTCCTGGGACACCCGACAGATGTTTTTC. This translates into CACDPWGPSSWDTRQMFF.

Only a few counts were recorded for this clone. The genes are TRDV2 and TRDJ1, with 9 bases matching TRDD3. Germline CDR1 reads GEAIGNYY; CDR2 reads EKD. The CDR3 contains 19 residues. Trimming cost V 0 bases and J 1 base; bases outside gene matches: 14. Here the CDR3 DNA reads TGTGCCTGTGACACCGTAGGGTCGGTACTGGGGGAGATCACCGATAAACTCATCTTT. Its translation is CACDTVGSVLGEITDKLIF.

The chain links TRDV2 to TRDJ1; 9 bases line up with TRDD3. Trimming removed 1 base from V and 4 bases from J; junction bases left unmatched: 12. Germline assignment: CDR1 GEAIGNYY and CDR2 EKD. The CDR3 consists of 17 residues. The CDR3 here is CACDTVTGGPEGDKLIF. In DNA form, the CDR3 reads TGTGCCTGTGACACGGTTACTGGGGGACCCGAAGGCGATAAACTCATCTTT.

A remark on this clone: This may arise from a read error, as a much more abundant clone is one base away. The chain combines TRDV2 with TRDJ3, with TRDD3 matching over 10 bases. Here the J gene came from matching the DNA to germline, since TCRdb omits it. The junction had 21 bases not matched to a gene; V was cut back by 2 bases and J by 9 bases. The CDR3 covers 21 residues. Germline lookup yields CDR1 GEAIGNYY and CDR2 EKD. CDR3 amino acids: CACDNVAWGIEDERGTRQMFF. The CDR3 region has the DNA TGTGCCTGTGACAACGTGGCCTGGGGGATAGAGGATGAGCGGGGCACCCGACAGATGTTTTTC.

The chain links TRDV2 to TRDJ3; 8 bases agree with TRDD3. The V segment lost 5 bases and the J segment 0 bases; nucleotides outside the gene matches: 11. CDR1 and CDR2 (germline): GEAIGNYY, EKD. The CDR3 covers 19 residues. The CDR3 DNA reads TGTGCCTGTGCCCCAGTACTGGGGGGTAGCTCCTGGGACACCCGACAGATGTTTTTC. Protein: CACAPVLGGSSWDTRQMFF.

This clone counts as medium-sized. The V and J genes are TRDV2 and TRDJ1, with a tentative D call TRDD2 (5 bases). Germline CDR1 reads GEAIGNYY; CDR2 reads EKD. The CDR3 length is 16 residues. V lost 3 bases and J 0 bases, leaving 16 bases between the germline ends. Here the CDR3 DNA reads TGTGCCTGTGACTCAGTACTTCCAATCCACACCGATAAACTCATCTTT. Encoded protein: CACDSVLPIHTDKLIF.

V gene TRDV2 combines with J gene TRDJ2, with 12 bases fitting TRDD3. TCRdb does not report a J gene; here it was assigned by matching the DNA to germline references. CDR3 size: 20 residues. Germline V gene lookup returns CDR1 GEAIGNYY and CDR2 EKD. V was pared by 8 bases and J by 4 bases, with 22 bases of the junction left unmatched. CDR3 DNA: TGTGCCTTCCAAAGCCTTCCTACGAGTACTGGGGGATACTGGACAGCACAACTCTTCTTT. Protein sequence: CAFQSLPTSTGGYWTAQLFF.

The gene calls are TRDV2 and TRDJ1; TRDD3 matches at 7 bases. The J segment lost 1 base and the V segment lost 4 bases, leaving 35 bases of the junction unmatched. CDR1 GEAIGNYY and CDR2 EKD come from the germline V gene. This CDR3 is built from 24 residues. The CDR3 spells CACDPLDNSGPLGTRNTITDKLIF. DNA of the CDR3: TGTGCCTGTGATCCCCTCGACAATTCCGGGCCACTGGGGACTCGGAATACAATCACCGATAAACTCATCTTT.

There are a few counts of this clone. Germline is not matched at one junction end, which may reflect a read error. V usage is TRDV2 and J usage is TRDJ1, with 9 bases lining up with TRDD3. Germline CDR1 GEAIGNYY, CDR2 EKD. The CDR3 has 18 amino acids. CDR3 sequence: CACGTLLGDTPVADKLIF. Here the CDR3 DNA reads TGTGCCTGTGGCACCTTACTGGGGGACACCCCGGTAGCCGATAAACTCATCTTT.

This chain links TRDV1 with TRDJ1; D could derive from TRDD1 or TRDD2 (5 bases each). Germline lookup yields CDR1 TSWWSYY and CDR2 QGS. Trimming stripped 4 bases from V and 4 bases from J, with 28 bases between. The CDR3 has 19 residues. CDR3 in amino acids: CALGGNVAFSPVKHDKLIF. The CDR3 bases are TGTGCTCTTGGGGGAAATGTCGCCTTCTCCCCTGTGAAACACGATAAACTCATCTTT.

The chain uses TRDV2 and TRDJ1, with 13 bases identical to TRDD3. Germline V CDR1 and CDR2: GEAIGNYY, EKD. The CDR3 is 21 residues long. J gave up 0 bases and V 0 bases, and 15 bases lay outside the gene matches. The CDR3 sequence is CACDTVGTGGYGEEYTDKLIF. The CDR3 bases are TGTGCCTGTGACACCGTTGGAACTGGGGGATACGGTGAAGAGTACACCGATAAACTCATCTTT.

This chain joins TRDV2 and TRDJ1; D might be TRDD3 (6 bases). Trimming left V 0 bases short and J 0 bases short, with 13 bases between. CDR1 and CDR2 (germline): GEAIGNYY, EKD. The CDR3 runs 16 residues. The CDR3 loop is CACDTVGTGNTDKLIF. CDR3 coding DNA: TGTGCCTGTGACACCGTCGGTACTGGGAACACCGATAAACTCATCTTT.

This clone has a handful of counts. The chain couples TRDV2 to TRDJ3, with TRDD3 matching over 9 bases. This CDR3 region has 19 residues. Germline V gives CDR1 GEAIGNYY, CDR2 EKD. Trimming cost V 3 bases and J 9 bases; bases outside gene matches: 17. CDR3 DNA: TGTGCCTGTGACCTCTTGTACTGGGGGACGAAGCCGCCCACCCGACAGATGTTTTTC. Its translation: CACDLLYWGTKPPTRQMFF.

There are a few counts of this clone. This rearrangement joins TRDV2 to TRDJ1; 10 bases fit TRDD3. This CDR3 has 22 amino acids. With 3 bases clipped from V and 1 base from J, the junction kept 25 bases outside the gene matches. The germline gives CDR1 GEAIGNYY, CDR2 EKD. Written as DNA, the CDR3 is TGTGCCTGTGACGATATTTTTTCCCGCCCCGACCTGGGGGATAGGGGCACCGATAAACTCATCTTT. This gives the protein CACDDIFSRPDLGDRGTDKLIF.

This chain uses TRDV2 with TRDJ1; 7 bases fit TRDD3. V shed 4 bases, J shed 4 bases, and the junction held 11 bases outside the gene matches. The CDR3 extends over 15 amino acids. The germline V gene encodes CDR1 GEAIGNYY and CDR2 EKD. Here the CDR3 DNA reads TGTGCCTGTGATCCCGCCTGGGGGGGTCGCGATAAACTCATCTTT. Amino acid sequence: CACDPAWGGRDKLIF.

The rearrangement links TRDV2 to TRDJ3, with TRDD3 identical over 9 bases. Germline trimming cut 1 base from V and 1 base from J; bases unmatched to any gene: 7. The CDR3 contains 19 residues. Germline CDR1 GEAIGNYY, CDR2 EKD. The CDR3 here is CACDTVGDKVSWDTRQMFF. The CDR3, as DNA: TGTGCCTGTGACACGGTGGGGGATAAGGTTTCCTGGGACACCCGACAGATGTTTTTC.

This clone came up a few times. This chain connects TRDV2 to TRDJ1; D perhaps matches TRDD2 (6 bases). Per the germline V gene, CDR1 is GEAIGNYY and CDR2 is EKD. Deletions cut 3 bases from V and 4 bases from J, with 14 bases between. The length of the CDR3 is 14 residues. CDR3 sequence: CACDLLLENDKLIF. The DNA of the CDR3 is TGTGCCTGTGACCTCCTACTGGAAAACGATAAACTCATCTTT.